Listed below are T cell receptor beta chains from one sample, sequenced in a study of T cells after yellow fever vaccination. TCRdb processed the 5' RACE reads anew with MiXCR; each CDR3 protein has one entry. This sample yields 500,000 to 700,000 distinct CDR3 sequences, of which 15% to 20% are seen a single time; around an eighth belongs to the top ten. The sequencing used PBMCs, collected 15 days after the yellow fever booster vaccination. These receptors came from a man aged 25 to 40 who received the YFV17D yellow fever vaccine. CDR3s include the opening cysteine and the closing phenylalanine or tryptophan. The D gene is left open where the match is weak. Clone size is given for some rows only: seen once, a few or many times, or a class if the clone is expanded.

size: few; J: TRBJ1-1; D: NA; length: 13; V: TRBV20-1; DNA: TGCAGTGCTCGTGGACAAAGGAACACTGAAGCTTTCTTT; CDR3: CSARGQRNTEAFF
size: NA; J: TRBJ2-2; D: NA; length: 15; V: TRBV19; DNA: TGTGCCAGTAGTCAGGGGGGGATCGACACCGGGGAGCTGTTTTTT; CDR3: CASSQGGIDTGELFF
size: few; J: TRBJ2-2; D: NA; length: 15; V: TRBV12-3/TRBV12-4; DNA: TGTGCCAGCAGTTTATCCCCGGGACTTCCCGGGGAGCTGTTTTTT; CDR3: CASSLSPGLPGELFF
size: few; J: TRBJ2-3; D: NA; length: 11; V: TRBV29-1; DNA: TGCAGCGTTAACAGGGTCGATACGCAGTATTTT; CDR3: CSVNRVDTQYF
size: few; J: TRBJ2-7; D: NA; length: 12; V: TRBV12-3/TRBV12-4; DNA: TGTGCCAGCAGCCCAGGGAGAAACGAGCAGTACTTC; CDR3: CASSPGRNEQYF
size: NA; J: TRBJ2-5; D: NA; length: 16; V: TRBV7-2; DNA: TGTGCCAGCAGCTTAGTCGGCCGGCAACTCTTTGAGACCCAGTACTTC; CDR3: CASSLVGRQLFETQYF
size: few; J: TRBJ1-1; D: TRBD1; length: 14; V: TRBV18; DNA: TGTGCCAGCTCGCCCCAGGGGGTAGGGACTGAAGCTTTCTTT; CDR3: CASSPQGVGTEAFF
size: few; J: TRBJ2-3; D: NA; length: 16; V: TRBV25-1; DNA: TGTGCCAGCATGAGCGCTAGGGGGGGAAGCACAGATACGCAGTATTTT; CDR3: CASMSARGGSTDTQYF
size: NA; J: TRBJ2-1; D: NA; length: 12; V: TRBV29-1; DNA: TGCAGCGTTGAGCTTATGTACAATGAGCAGTTCTTC; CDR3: CSVELMYNEQFF
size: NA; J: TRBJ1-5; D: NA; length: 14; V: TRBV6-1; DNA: TGTGCCAGCAGTGAAGTTCCAGCCCATCAGCCCCAGCATTTT; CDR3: CASSEVPAHQPQHF
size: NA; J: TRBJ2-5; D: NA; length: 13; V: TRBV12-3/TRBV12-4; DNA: TGTGCCAGCTCGAACAGAGCCACAGAGACCCAGTACTTC; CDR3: CASSNRATETQYF
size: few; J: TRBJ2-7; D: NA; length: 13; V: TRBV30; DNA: TGTGCCTGGAAATCACTCAACCCCTACGAGCAGTACTTC; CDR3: CAWKSLNPYEQYF
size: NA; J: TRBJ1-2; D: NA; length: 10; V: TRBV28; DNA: TGTGCCAGCAGGGGATATGGCTACACCTTC; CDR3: CASRGYGYTF
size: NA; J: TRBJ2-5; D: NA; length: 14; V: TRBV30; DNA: TGTGCCTGGAGTGTAGCTGAAGGGTTGGAGACCCAGTACTTC; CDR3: CAWSVAEGLETQYF
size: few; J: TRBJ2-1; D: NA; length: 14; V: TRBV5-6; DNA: TGTGCCAGCAGCTTGGTCCTCCACGTGCTTGAGCAGTTCTTC; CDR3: CASSLVLHVLEQFF
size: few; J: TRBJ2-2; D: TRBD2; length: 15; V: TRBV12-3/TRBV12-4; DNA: TGTGCCAGCACCCTTAGCGGGAGTCGGGTCGGGGAGCTGTTTTTT; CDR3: CASTLSGSRVGELFF
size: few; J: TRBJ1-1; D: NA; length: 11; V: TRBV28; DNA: TGTGCCAGCAGTTTAAGATGGGCAGCTTTCTTT; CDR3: CASSLRWAAFF
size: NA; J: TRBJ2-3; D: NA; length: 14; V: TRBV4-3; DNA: TGCGCCAGCAGCCGCGGACTAAGGCAAGATACGCAGTATTTT; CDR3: CASSRGLRQDTQYF
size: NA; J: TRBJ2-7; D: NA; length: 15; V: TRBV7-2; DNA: TGTGCCAGCAGCTTAGAGGGATTAGGGTCTTACGAGCAGTACTTC; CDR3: CASSLEGLGSYEQYF
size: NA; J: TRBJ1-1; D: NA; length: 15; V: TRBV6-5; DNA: TGTGCCAGCAGTTACTGGGGACACCCGAACACTGAAGCTTTCTTT; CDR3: CASSYWGHPNTEAFF
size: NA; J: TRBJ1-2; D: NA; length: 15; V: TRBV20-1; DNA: TGCAGTGCTACCTTAGGGTTCCGTCTCAAGGATGGCTACACCTTC; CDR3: CSATLGFRLKDGYTF
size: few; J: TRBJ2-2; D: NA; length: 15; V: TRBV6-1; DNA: TGTGCCAGCAGCCGGGGGGCGCCGTGGACCGGGGAGCTGTTTTTT; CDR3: CASSRGAPWTGELFF
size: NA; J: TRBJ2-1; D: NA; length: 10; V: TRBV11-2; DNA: TGTGCCAGCGCGATGAATGAGCAGTTCTTC; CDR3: CASAMNEQFF
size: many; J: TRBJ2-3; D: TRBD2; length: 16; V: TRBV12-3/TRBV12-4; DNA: TGTGCCAGCAGCGCCGGTATAGGGCTAGCGGGACGTACGCAGTATTTT; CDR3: CASSAGIGLAGRTQYF
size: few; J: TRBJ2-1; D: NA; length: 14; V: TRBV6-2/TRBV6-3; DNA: TGTGCCAGCAAGATAGTGGAGTCAGGCAATGAGCAGTTCTTC; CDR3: CASKIVESGNEQFF
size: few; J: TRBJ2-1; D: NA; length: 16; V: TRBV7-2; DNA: TGTGCCAGCAGCTTAGCGGGCGGAGGAAAGGCCGGTGAGCAGTTCTTC; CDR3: CASSLAGGGKAGEQFF
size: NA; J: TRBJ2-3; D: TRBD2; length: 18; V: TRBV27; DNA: TGTGCCAGCAGTTCCCCCACTAGCGGGAGGACCAACACAGATACGCAGTATTTT; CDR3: CASSSPTSGRTNTDTQYF
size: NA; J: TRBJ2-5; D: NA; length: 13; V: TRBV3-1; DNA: TGTGCCAGCAGCTCGGGACTCCTAGGGACCCAGTACTTC; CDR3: CASSSGLLGTQYF
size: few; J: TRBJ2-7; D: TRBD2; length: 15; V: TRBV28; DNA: TGTGCCAGCAGTTCCCGGGGGGTCTTCCCCTACGAGCAGTACTTC; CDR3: CASSSRGVFPYEQYF